The present T cell receptor beta chain was sequenced within a study of T cell responses to AZD1222 COVID-19 vaccine. The study, taken as a whole, reports: Seropositive AZD1222 recipients at baseline numbered only 6 or 7. White British donors predominated, females outnumbered males, and clonal diversity was possibly underestimated. In all cases, repertoires were sampled only after the peak T cell response.

Pooling covered second doses at about 4 or about 12 weeks. This clone has just one count. Its matching antigen is unknown. Data came from immunoSEQ multiplex PCR; TCRdb stores just in-frame clones and leaves some out. The sample contains fewer than 65,000 clones, 80% to 90% of which appear only once. This specimen consisted of peripheral blood, obtained 28 days after the second AZD1222 dose. This TCR derives from an adult who received the AZD1222 COVID-19 vaccine.

The CDR3 reads CASSPRQGWNEQFF. The DNA for the CDR3 is TGTGCCAGCAGCCCCCGCCAGGGCTGGAATGAGCAGTTCTTC. The chain employs TRBV7-2 and TRBJ2-1, with TRBD1 as a possible D gene (5 bases). Trimming removed 5 bases at V and 7 bases at J, with 15 bases between. This CDR3 spans 14 amino acids. In germline, CDR1 is SGHTA, CDR2 FQGNSA. Complete variable domain (other parts from reference TRBV7-2 and TRBJ2-1): GAGVSQSPSNKVTEKGKDVELRCDPISGHTALYWYRQSLGQGLEFLIYFQGNSAPDKSGLPSDRFSAERTGGSVSTLTIQRTQQEDSAVYLCASSPRQGWNEQFFGPGTRLTVL.